This paragraph covers one T cell receptor (beta chain) sequence. Its specificity is not known. TCRdb keeps only in-frame clones here, not all; method: immunoSEQ multiplex PCR. The table records about 140,000 clones, more than 70% of them present only once. This CDR3 contains 13 residues. V lost 5 bases and J 5 bases, leaving 11 bases between the germline ends. Germline V gives CDR1 SGHNT, CDR2 YENEEA. Second-dose timings of about 4 or about 12 weeks were pooled. The record originates from a study of T cell responses to AZD1222 COVID-19 vaccine. General observations from the study: Spike-wide vaccine-associated CD4 TCRs dominated at 160-218 and 743-854. Clonal diversity was possibly underestimated, and the donors were mostly white British, with more females. Only a handful of individuals given AZD1222 were seropositive at baseline.

This clonotype was obtained from an adult who received the AZD1222 COVID-19 vaccine. The starting material was peripheral blood, obtained 28 days after the second AZD1222 dose. The gene calls are TRBV11-3 and TRBJ2-3; D is ambiguous. The DNA for the CDR3 is TGTGCCAGCAGCAACACCCTGGGAGATACGCAGTATTTT. Protein: CASSNTLGDTQYF. The full variable domain, with the rest looked up from reference TRBV11-3 and TRBJ2-3, is EAGVVQSPRYKIIEKKQPVAFWCNPISGHNTLYWYLQNLGQGPELLIRYENEEAVDDSQLPKDRFSAERLKGVDSTLKIQPAELGDSAVYLCASSNTLGDTQYFGPGTRLTVL.